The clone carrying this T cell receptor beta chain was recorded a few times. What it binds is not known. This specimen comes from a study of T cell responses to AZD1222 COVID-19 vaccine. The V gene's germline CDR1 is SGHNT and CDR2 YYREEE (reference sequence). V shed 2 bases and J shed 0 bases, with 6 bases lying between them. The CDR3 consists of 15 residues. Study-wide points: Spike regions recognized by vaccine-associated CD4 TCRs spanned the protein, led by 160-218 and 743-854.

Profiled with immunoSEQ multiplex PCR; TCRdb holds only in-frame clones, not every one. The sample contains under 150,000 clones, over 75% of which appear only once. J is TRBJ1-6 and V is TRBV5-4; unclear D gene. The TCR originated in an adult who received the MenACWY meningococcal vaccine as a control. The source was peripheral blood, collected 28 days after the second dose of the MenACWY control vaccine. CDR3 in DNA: TGTGCCAGCAGCTTCGGGAGCTCCTATAATTCACCCCTCCACTTT. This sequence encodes CASSFGSSYNSPLHF.